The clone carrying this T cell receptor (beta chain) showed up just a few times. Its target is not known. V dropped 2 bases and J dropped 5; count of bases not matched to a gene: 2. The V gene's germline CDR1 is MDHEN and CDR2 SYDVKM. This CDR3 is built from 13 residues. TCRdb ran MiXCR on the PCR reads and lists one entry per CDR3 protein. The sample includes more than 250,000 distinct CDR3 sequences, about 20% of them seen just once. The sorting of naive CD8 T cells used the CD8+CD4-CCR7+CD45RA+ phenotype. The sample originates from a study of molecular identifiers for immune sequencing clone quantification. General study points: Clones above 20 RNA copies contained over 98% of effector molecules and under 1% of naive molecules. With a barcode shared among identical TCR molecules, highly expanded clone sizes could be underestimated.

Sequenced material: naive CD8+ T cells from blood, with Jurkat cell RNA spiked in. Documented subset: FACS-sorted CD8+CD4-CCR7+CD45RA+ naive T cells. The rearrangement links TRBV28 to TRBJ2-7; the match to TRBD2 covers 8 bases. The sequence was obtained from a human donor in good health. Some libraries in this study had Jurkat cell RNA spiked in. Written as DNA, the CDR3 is TGTGCCAGCAGTTTACAGGGACTAGACGAGCAGTACTTC. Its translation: CASSLQGLDEQYF. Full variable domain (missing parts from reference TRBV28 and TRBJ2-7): DVKVTQSSRYLVKRTGEKVFLECVQDMDHENMFWYRQDPGLGLRLIYFSYDVKMKEKGDIPEGYSVSREKKERFSLILESASTNQTSMYLCASSLQGLDEQYFGPGTRLTVT.